The present TCR beta chain was sequenced within a study of control samples from healthy donors and cancer patients. Sequencing used immunoSEQ multiplex PCR; TCRdb keeps in-frame clones, though not all of them. The table shows about 44,000 clones, with more than 75% occurring only once. CDR3 length equals 15 residues. V lost 0 bases to trimming and J lost 0 bases, with 9 bases between them. CDR1 GTSNPN and CDR2 SVGIG come from the germline V gene (reference sequence). This clonotype originated in a woman aged 55-75 years with lung cancer. Sequenced: PBMCs. This rearrangement joins TRBV30 to TRBJ2-1; D uncertain. This CDR3 is CAWSVAWSSYNEQFF. Here the CDR3 DNA reads TGTGCCTGGAGTGTGGCCTGGAGCTCCTACAATGAGCAGTTCTTC. Full variable domain (rest looked up from reference TRBV30 and TRBJ2-1): SQTIHQWPATLVQPVGSPLSLECTVEGTSNPNLYWYRQAAGRGLQLLFYSVGIGQISSEVPQNLSASRPQDRQFILSSKKLLLSDSGFYLCAWSVAWSSYNEQFFGPGTRLTVL.